These T cell receptor beta chains were read from a single sample in a study of T cells in lung cancer brain metastases. Libraries were prepared by immunoSEQ multiplex PCR; TCRdb keeps only in-frame clonotypes and omits some of them. This table has roughly 530 clones, about 91% appearing once. Source material: tumor tissue from a brain metastasis. Source of these receptors: a woman in her twenties or thirties with non-small cell lung cancer that had spread to the brain. Both conserved end residues are part of each CDR3. A D gene is named only where the DNA matches it firmly. Not every row has a clone size; where given, it reads once, few, many or a size class.

d_call	v_call	clone_size	j_call	cdr3_aa	cdr3_nt
-	TRBV25-1	-	TRBJ1-2	CASSEGFNYGYTF	TGTGCCAGCAGTGAAGGGTTTAACTATGGCTACACCTTC
-	TRBV29-1	-	TRBJ2-3	CSVGFGGSTDTQYF	TGCAGCGTTGGATTTGGCGGGAGCACAGATACGCAGTATTTT
-	TRBV7-3	-	TRBJ2-1	CASSLNYNEQFF	TGTGCCAGCAGCTTAAATTACAATGAGCAGTTCTTC
-	TRBV6-4	-	TRBJ2-6	CASSHRPTRQSRANVLTF	TGTGCCAGCAGTCATCGTCCCACACGACAAAGTCGGGCCAACGTCCTGACTTTC
TRBD2	TRBV7-3	-	TRBJ2-3	CASSFSGTTDTQYF	TGTGCCAGCAGCTTTAGCGGGACCACAGATACGCAGTATTTT
TRBD2	TRBV5-1	-	TRBJ2-1	CASSPWTSAGEQFF	TGCGCCAGCAGCCCCTGGACTAGCGCGGGTGAGCAGTTCTTC
-	TRBV9	-	TRBJ1-1	CASSAFDRKDTEAFF	TGTGCCAGCAGCGCATTCGACAGGAAGGACACTGAAGCTTTCTTT
TRBD2	TRBV2	-	TRBJ2-3	CASQGLAGSVADTQYF	TGTGCCAGCCAGGGACTAGCGGGGAGCGTCGCAGATACGCAGTATTTT
-	TRBV2	-	TRBJ2-7	CASSPGPKWDEQYF	TGTGCCAGCAGTCCTGGGCCCAAGTGGGACGAGCAGTACTTC
TRBD1	TRBV4-2	-	TRBJ2-7	CASSQTGDEQYF	TGTGCCAGCAGCCAAACAGGGGACGAGCAGTACTTC
-	TRBV19	few	TRBJ1-4	CASSDVANEKLFF	TGTGCCAGCTCCGACGTCGCGAATGAAAAACTGTTTTTT
-	TRBV29-1	hyperexpanded	TRBJ1-1	CSVAVGTGTEAFF	TGCAGCGTTGCGGTAGGAACGGGCACTGAAGCTTTCTTT
TRBD1	TRBV7-9	-	TRBJ1-2	CASSDRDSHGYTF	TGTGCCAGCAGCGACCGGGACAGCCATGGCTACACCTTC
TRBD2	TRBV11-2	-	TRBJ2-5	CASSLVRLAGVRETQYF	TGTGCCAGCAGCTTAGTTCGGCTAGCGGGAGTGCGGGAGACCCAGTACTTC
-	TRBV4-1	-	TRBJ2-3	CASSQDGRVQAADTQYF	TGCGCCAGCAGCCAAGATGGGCGCGTGCAGGCGGCAGATACGCAGTATTTT
TRBD2	TRBV5-3	-	TRBJ2-7	CARSPGLAGGHEQYF	TGTGCCAGAAGCCCGGGACTAGCGGGAGGCCACGAGCAGTACTTC
TRBD2	TRBV5-1	-	TRBJ2-3	CASSLARSSGQNTDTQYF	TGCGCCAGCAGCTTGGCTCGATCTAGCGGGCAAAACACAGATACGCAGTATTTT
-	TRBV29-1	once	TRBJ1-1	CSVVRTANTEAFF	TGCAGCGTTGTGAGGACAGCGAACACTGAAGCTTTCTTT
TRBD2	TRBV11-3	once	TRBJ2-1	CASSLAAGVYNEQFF	TGTGCCAGCAGCCTGGCAGCGGGGGTCTACAATGAGCAGTTCTTC
TRBD1	TRBV18	-	TRBJ2-7	CASSKTGAPSYEQYF	TGTGCCAGCTCAAAGACAGGGGCCCCAAGTTACGAGCAGTACTTC
-	TRBV11-2	once	TRBJ2-6	CASSIADRDDKSRANVLTF	TGTGCCAGCAGCATTGCGGACAGAGACGACAAAAGTCGGGCCAACGTCCTGACTTTC
TRBD1	TRBV28	-	TRBJ1-5	CASSTGGWQPQHF	TGTGCCAGCAGCACAGGGGGATGGCAGCCCCAGCATTTT
TRBD2	TRBV9	-	TRBJ2-3	CASSAHGTSGRGDTQYF	TGTGCCAGCAGCGCCCACGGGACTAGCGGGAGAGGTGATACGCAGTATTTT
TRBD1	TRBV28	-	TRBJ1-1	CASSATGGNTEAFF	TGTGCCAGCAGTGCAACAGGGGGCAACACTGAAGCTTTCTTT
-	TRBV27	-	TRBJ2-7	CASSPTGTPYEQYF	TGTGCCAGCAGTCCGACGGGAACCCCCTACGAGCAGTACTTC
TRBD1	TRBV27	-	TRBJ1-2	CASSHGQGWPDYGYTF	TGTGCCAGCAGTCACGGACAGGGGTGGCCTGACTATGGCTACACCTTC
-	TRBV5-5	-	TRBJ2-1	CASSVRDWSSYNEQFF	TGTGCCAGCAGCGTCCGGGACTGGAGCTCCTACAATGAGCAGTTCTTC
TRBD2	TRBV7-9	-	TRBJ2-3	CASSGQGSGSSTDTQYF	TGTGCCAGCAGCGGGCAAGGTAGCGGGTCTAGCACAGATACGCAGTATTTT
TRBD1	TRBV19	once	TRBJ1-4	CASSIGTATNEKLFF	TGTGCCAGTAGTATCGGGACAGCAACTAATGAAAAACTGTTTTTT
TRBD1	TRBV7-8	once	TRBJ2-7	CASSPRQGPSYEQYF	TGTGCCAGCAGCCCCAGACAGGGTCCCTCCTACGAGCAGTACTTC
TRBD2	TRBV15	-	TRBJ2-1	CATSRGTGGAAGGRNEQFF	TGTGCCACCAGCAGAGGAACTGGGGGGGCGGCGGGAGGGCGCAATGAGCAGTTCTTC
TRBD2	TRBV9	once	TRBJ2-1	CASSVSTMVPQGASGREGEQFF	TGTGCCAGCAGCGTCTCAACTATGGTCCCGCAGGGGGCTAGCGGGAGGGAGGGGGAGCAGTTCTTC
TRBD2	TRBV7-6	-	TRBJ2-3	CASSLGAAGAGSDTQYF	TGTGCCAGCAGCTTAGGTGCGGCGGGAGCCGGGTCAGATACGCAGTATTTT
TRBD1	TRBV7-3	-	TRBJ2-2	CASSGQGVGTGELFF	TGTGCCAGCAGTGGACAGGGGGTGGGCACCGGGGAGCTGTTTTTT
-	TRBV29-1	-	TRBJ1-2	CSVADRAYGYTF	TGCAGCGTTGCTGACAGAGCCTATGGCTACACCTTC
-	TRBV7-8	-	TRBJ2-1	CASSLIGLQSYNEQFF	TGTGCCAGCAGCTTAATCGGCCTACAATCCTACAATGAGCAGTTCTTC
TRBD2	TRBV29-1	-	TRBJ2-6	CSVVPSGGAGANVLTF	TGCAGCGTTGTCCCTAGCGGGGGAGCTGGGGCCAACGTCCTGACTTTC
-	TRBV25-1	-	TRBJ2-7	CASSEWVRAALEQYF	TGTGCCAGCAGTGAATGGGTGAGGGCCGCGCTGGAGCAGTACTTC
-	TRBV28	-	TRBJ2-1	CASSLLAQLSYNEQFF	TGTGCCAGCAGTTTACTCGCGCAACTCTCCTACAATGAGCAGTTCTTC
-	TRBV6-1	-	TRBJ1-5	CASSGKGGWSNQPQHF	TGTGCCAGCAGTGGGAAGGGTGGTTGGAGCAATCAGCCCCAGCATTTT
-	TRBV5-1	-	TRBJ1-1	CASSLAGLTMNTEAFF	TGCGCCAGCAGCTTGGCCGGACTTACCATGAACACTGAAGCTTTCTTT
-	TRBV30	-	TRBJ1-6	CAWSPELKNSPLHF	TGTGCCTGGAGCCCGGAGTTAAAGAATTCACCCCTCCACTTT
-	TRBV6-1	-	TRBJ2-5	CASRAGTGVETQYF	TGTGCTTCTCGGGCGGGTACGGGGGTTGAGACCCAGTACTTC
-	TRBV27	few	TRBJ1-1	CASTWSLGTEAFF	TGTGCCAGCACCTGGTCCTTGGGCACTGAAGCTTTCTTT
TRBD1	TRBV14	-	TRBJ2-5	CASSRRQGAWRETQYF	TGTGCCAGCAGCCGACGACAGGGGGCTTGGAGAGAGACCCAGTACTTC
TRBD2	TRBV28	-	TRBJ2-3	CASSWPGTSGHAGTDTQYF	TGTGCCAGCAGTTGGCCCGGGACTAGCGGCCACGCGGGCACAGATACGCAATATTTT
-	TRBV19	-	TRBJ1-5	CASSIWGNQPQHF	TGTGCCAGTAGTATCTGGGGTAATCAGCCCCAGCATTTT
TRBD2	TRBV6-1	-	TRBJ2-1	CASSFVGGSNNEQFF	TGTGCCAGCAGCTTTGTAGGCGGGAGTAACAATGAGCAGTTCTTC
-	TRBV9	-	TRBJ2-5	CASSVEGGQVETQYF	TGTGCCAGCAGCGTAGAAGGGGGGCAGGTAGAGACCCAGTACTTC
-	TRBV4-1	-	TRBJ1-5	CASSPRTDSNQPQHF	TGCGCCAGCAGCCCGCGGACGGATAGCAATCAGCCCCAGCATTTT
-	TRBV5-1	-	TRBJ2-1	CASSRTLATSYNEQFF	TGCGCCAGCAGCAGGACCCTAGCTACGTCCTACAATGAGCAGTTCTTC
-	TRBV5-8	once	TRBJ1-1	CASSLQGGTEAFF	TGTGCCAGCAGCTTGCAGGGAGGCACTGAAGCTTTCTTT
-	TRBV28	-	TRBJ2-1	CASSTTRKQFF	TGTGCCAGCAGCACGACTAGGAAGCAGTTCTTC
-	TRBV9	-	TRBJ2-5	CASKGGTGLQETQYF	TGTGCCAGCAAGGGAGGAACAGGGCTACAAGAGACCCAGTACTTC
TRBD2	TRBV7-8	-	TRBJ2-1	CASSLADGRAGNEQFF	TGTGCCAGCAGCTTAGCCGACGGGAGGGCCGGCAATGAGCAGTTCTTC
-	TRBV27	-	TRBJ2-7	CASSLRYPPYEQYF	TGTGCCAGCAGTTTACGCTACCCCCCCTACGAGCAGTACTTC